Following are 11 T cell receptor beta chains from one sample sequenced in a study of blood T cell repertoires in COVID-19 (TCRdb year 2020). Library creation used the immunoSEQ multiplex PCR assay. TCRdb took this table from immuneACCESS and kept in-frame rearrangements with V and J called. Such tables lack part of the clones; where checked against another copy, unresolved V genes explain under half of the gap, and the rest is unexplained. This sample comprises around 270,000 clones, 84% of them detected only once. 1.5% of the sample belongs to the ten largest clones. The sample was peripheral blood. The source of these receptors is a woman aged 35 to 49 who had recovered from COVID-19.

This sequence joins TRBV6-4 and TRBJ2-3; tentatively, D is TRBD1 (6 bases). The CDR3 sequence is 14 residues long. Germline CDR1 MRHNA, CDR2 SNTAGT. V was shortened by 2 bases and J by 4 bases, with 10 bases between the two germline ends. The CDR3 loop reads CASSDGRGADTQYF. The CDR3 DNA follows: TGTGCCAGCAGTGACGGCAGGGGCGCAGATACGCAGTATTTT.

The genes are TRBV4-1 and TRBJ1-3, with 7 bases lining up with TRBD1. The CDR3 spans 16 residues. V lost 0 bases, J lost 0 bases, and 2 bases stayed unmatched. The germline V gene has CDR1 MGHRA and CDR2 YSYEKL. CDR3 bases: TGCGCCAGCAGCCAAGAAGGGACAGCCTCTGGAAACACCATATATTTT. Translating it yields CASSQEGTASGNTIYF.

The chain couples TRBV6-5 to TRBJ1-5; TRBD1 might be the D (5 bases). The length of the CDR3 is 15 residues. Trimming cost V 11 bases and J 0 bases, with 17 bases left between them. CDR1 is MNHEY and CDR2 is SVGAGI in the germline V gene. The CDR3 region is CAEGDGPYSNQPQHF. DNA of the CDR3: TGTGCCGAAGGGGATGGGCCATATAGCAATCAGCCCCAGCATTTT.

The chain combines TRBV15 with TRBJ2-1; 12 positions agree with TRBD1. Trimming removed 1 base from V and 8 bases from J; junction bases left unmatched: 3. The CDR3 has 15 residues. Germline V lookup: CDR1 LNHNV, CDR2 YYDKDF (reference sequence). The CDR3 spells CATSRVGTGGHEQFF. The CDR3 DNA reads TGTGCCACCAGCAGAGTGGGGACAGGGGGCCATGAGCAGTTCTTC. Full variable domain (remainder filled in from reference TRBV15 and TRBJ2-1): DAMVIQNPRYQVTQFGKPVTLSCSQTLNHNVMYWYQQKSSQAPKLLFHYYDKDFNNEADTPDNFQSRRPNTSFCFLDIRSPGLGDTAMYLCATSRVGTGGHEQFFGPGTRLTVL.

The sample holds many counts of this clone. The genes are TRBV2 and TRBJ1-2, with D maybe TRBD1 (6 bases). Germline V gene data show CDR1 as SNHLY and CDR2 as FYNNEI. The CDR3 totals 13 residues. Trimming shortened V by 7 bases and J by 5 bases, and 14 bases separated the two germline ends. CDR3 coding DNA: TGTGCCAGCAAGGGGGAACTACAGTATGGCTACACCTTC. Amino acid sequence: CASKGELQYGYTF.

This rearrangement joins TRBV19 to TRBJ1-1; 7 bases agree with TRBD1. The CDR3 has 13 amino acids. The V segment lost 7 bases and the J segment 4 bases; nucleotides outside the gene matches: 6. Looked up from germline, CDR1 is LNHDA and CDR2 is SQIVND (reference sequence). CDR3 DNA sequence: TGTGCCAGTACCTTTGACAGGGCCACTGAAGCTTTCTTT. It codes for CASTFDRATEAFF.

The genes are TRBV11-2 and TRBJ2-3; D gene unclear. Germline V CDR1 and CDR2: SGHAT, FQNNGV. Trimming took 3 bases from V and 3 from J, leaving 10 bases between them. The length of the CDR3 is 14 residues. The CDR3 bases are TGTGCCAGCAGCTTTGGGCCCAGAACAGATACGCAGTATTTT. Its protein product is CASSFGPRTDTQYF.

The chain employs TRBV6-5 and TRBJ1-6; maybe TRBD1 (5 bases). The CDR3 length is 15 residues. Germline CDR1 MNHEY, CDR2 SVGAGI. The V gene lost 8 bases and the J gene lost 6 bases, with 17 bases spanning the gap. CDR3 in DNA: TGTGCCAGCCGAGATGGTGGGGCAACTAATTCACCCCTCCACTTT. This sequence encodes CASRDGGATNSPLHF.

The J gene is TRBJ2-3, the V gene TRBV24-1, with a weak D call TRBD1 (5 bases). In germline, CDR1 is KGHDR, CDR2 SFDVKD. Trimming shortened V by 4 bases and J by 0 bases, and 10 bases separated the two germline ends. The CDR3 consists of 15 residues. In nucleotides, the CDR3 is TGTGCCACCAGTGACTCAGGGCGTAGCACAGATACGCAGTATTTT. Protein sequence: CATSDSGRSTDTQYF.

The chain couples TRBV28 to TRBJ2-1; D might be TRBD2 (5 bases). The length of the CDR3 is 15 residues. Germline assignment: CDR1 MDHEN and CDR2 SYDVKM. The V end lost 5 bases, the J end lost 2 bases, and 13 bases lay between the germline ends. This CDR3 reads CASSLGLSTYNEQFF. CDR3 coding DNA: TGTGCCAGCAGTCTCGGACTGTCCACCTACAATGAGCAGTTCTTC.

The chain has TRBV3-1 (or the pseudogene TRBV3-2) and TRBJ2-3, with D tentatively TRBD1 (6 bases). CDR1 is LGHDT and CDR2 is YNNKEL in the germline V gene (reference sequence). V lost 3 bases to trimming and J lost 4 bases, with 17 bases between them. CDR3 size: 16 residues. The DNA for the CDR3 is TGTGCCAGCAGCCAGGAGGACAGAATGATTGCAGATACGCAGTATTTT. Protein sequence: CASSQEDRMIADTQYF.